The present entry profiles one T cell receptor (beta chain) with its context. The target antigen is unknown. This specimen comes from a study of T cell responses to AZD1222 COVID-19 vaccine. Per the germline V gene, CDR1 is MNHEY and CDR2 is SVGAGI. CDR3 length equals 14 residues. With 0 bases removed from V and 6 bases from J, the gap between germline ends came to 8 bases. Produced via immunoSEQ multiplex PCR; TCRdb's table is partial and in-frame only. Of around 150,000 clones in the sample, 75% to 95% were seen once. Overall study results and limits: At 160-218 and 743-854, vaccine-associated CD4 TCRs were dominant, and they spanned spike. Repertoire sampling occurred only after the peak T cell response.

This sequence joins TRBV6-5 and TRBJ1-4; D call uncertain. The sequence derives from an adult who received the AZD1222 COVID-19 vaccine. The material was peripheral blood, obtained 28 days after the second AZD1222 dose. The CDR3 sequence is CASSYSSGYEKLFF. The CDR3 DNA follows: TGTGCCAGCAGTTACTCGAGCGGTTATGAAAAACTGTTTTTT.